These T cell receptor beta chains were read from a single sample in a study of blood T cell repertoires in COVID-19. Sequencing used immunoSEQ multiplex PCR; TCRdb keeps in-frame clones, though not all of them. Found here are over 85,000 clones, 85% of them singletons; the top ten hold around 4.1%. The sample consisted of peripheral blood. These receptors originate from a man aged 60-69 years with acute or convalescent COVID-19. CDR3s include the opening cysteine and the closing phenylalanine or tryptophan. The D gene is left open where the match is weak. Clone size is not always given. Where it is, it says once, few, many or a class for expanded clones.

d_call: TRBD1; clone_size: -; j_call: TRBJ1-2; v_call: TRBV25-1; cdr3_nt: TGTGCCAGCGTCGGGACAGCCCCTAACTATGGCTACACCTTC; cdr3_aa: CASVGTAPNYGYTF
d_call: TRBD1; clone_size: -; j_call: TRBJ1-3; v_call: TRBV30; cdr3_nt: TGTGCCTGGACCCGGGACAGAGGAAACACCATATATTTT; cdr3_aa: CAWTRDRGNTIYF
d_call: TRBD1; clone_size: -; j_call: TRBJ2-7; v_call: TRBV7-8; cdr3_nt: TGTGCCAGCAGCCCCGGGACAGGGGGAAACGAGCAGTACTTC; cdr3_aa: CASSPGTGGNEQYF
d_call: TRBD1; clone_size: -; j_call: TRBJ1-2; v_call: TRBV5-1; cdr3_nt: TGCGCCAGCAGCACGACAGGGTTGGGCTATGGCTACACCTTC; cdr3_aa: CASSTTGLGYGYTF
d_call: -; clone_size: once; j_call: TRBJ2-3; v_call: TRBV4-1; cdr3_nt: TGCGCCAGCAGTCATCTAGCTCCCACAGATACGCAGTATTTT; cdr3_aa: CASSHLAPTDTQYF
d_call: TRBD1; clone_size: -; j_call: TRBJ2-1; v_call: TRBV4-2; cdr3_nt: TGTGCCAGCAGCCTGGACAGGGGCCATGAGCAGTTCTTC; cdr3_aa: CASSLDRGHEQFF
d_call: -; clone_size: -; j_call: TRBJ2-3; v_call: TRBV21-1; cdr3_nt: TGTGCCAGCAGCTGCCGTAGCGGGGGGTCAGATACGCAGTATTTT; cdr3_aa: CASSCRSGGSDTQYF
d_call: TRBD1; clone_size: -; j_call: TRBJ2-1; v_call: TRBV18; cdr3_nt: TGTGCCAGCTCACTGGGACAGGGCGTTGAGCAGTTCTTC; cdr3_aa: CASSLGQGVEQFF
d_call: -; clone_size: -; j_call: TRBJ1-2; v_call: TRBV28; cdr3_nt: TGTGCCAGCAGTTTGCGGTTTGATGGCTACACCTTC; cdr3_aa: CASSLRFDGYTF
d_call: -; clone_size: -; j_call: TRBJ2-5; v_call: TRBV2; cdr3_nt: TGTGCCAGCAGTGATCCAGGGTGGGAGACCCAGTACTTC; cdr3_aa: CASSDPGWETQYF
d_call: TRBD1; clone_size: -; j_call: TRBJ1-4; v_call: TRBV6-1; cdr3_nt: TGTGCCAGCAGTGACCGGGACAGGGCTGAAAAACTGTTTTTT; cdr3_aa: CASSDRDRAEKLFF
d_call: -; clone_size: -; j_call: TRBJ1-2; v_call: TRBV12-5; cdr3_nt: TGTGCTAGTGGTTTGGGACAGGACTATGGCTACACCTTC; cdr3_aa: CASGLGQDYGYTF